This TCR beta chain was observed in a study of Tregs in tolerant kidney transplant recipients. About the research overall: Recipients received nonmyeloablative bone marrow transplants from related graft donors, with transient mixed chimerism.

Points from the study as a whole: Antigen-driven expansion was suggested because donor-specific Tregs expanded more than all Tregs in tolerant patients. Nucleotide sequences could not be compared across some patients' samples due to primer changes.

Thawed PBMCs were FACS-sorted into unstimulated CD4+CD25+CD127- regulatory T cells, CD4+CD25- non-regulatory cells, CD4 and CD8 cells. Profiling relied on immunoSEQ multiplex PCR, and the TCRdb table lists in-frame clones only, not all of them. The sample totals roughly 50,000 clones. Turning to this clone: No antigen is known for it.

The sample in question was CD4+ T cells from blood, obtained before the transplant. This receptor was obtained from a human donor who received a combined kidney and bone marrow transplant.

The CDR3 region is CASSPRTPGPDTQYF. Incomplete CDR3 DNA: TGTGCCAGCAGCCCACGGACTCCCGGCCCAGATACG. This chain uses TRBV7-9 with TRBJ2-3, with D possibly TRBD2 on 5 matching bases. The read finishes 3 residues shy of the CDR3 end, and the germline J gene is used to complete it. This CDR3 comprises 15 residues. V lost 5 bases and J lost 4, with 16 bases in between. In germline, CDR1 is SEHNR, CDR2 FQNEAQ (reference sequence). The whole variable domain, remainder taken from reference TRBV7-9 and TRBJ2-3, is DTGVSQNPRHKITKRGQNVTFRCDPISEHNRLYWYRQTLGQGPEFLTYFQNEAQLEKSRLLSDRFSAERPKGSFSTLEIQRTEQGDSAMYLCASSPRTPGPDTQYFGPGTRLTVL.